This entry lists 25 T cell receptor beta chains sequenced from one sample in a study. One entry per CDR3 protein results from TCRdb running MiXCR on the 5' RACE reads. The sample has roughly 5,300 distinct CDR3 sequences; roughly a third are singletons. The sample consisted of memory CD4+ T cells sorted from blood. Specified subset: memory CD4+ T cells, CD4+CD45RO+CD25-. The receptors shown here come from a female donor with breast cancer.

The chain is built from TRBV20-1 and TRBJ2-1, with D unresolved. Between the trimmed V and J ends, which lost 0 bases and 4 bases, there was a span of 13 bases. The CDR3 length is 15 residues. The V gene's germline CDR1 is DFQATT and CDR2 SNEGSKA (reference sequence). CDR3 bases: TGCAGTGCTAGAGATCCCCGCAACGCGTACAATGAGCAGTTCTTC. Amino acids: CSARDPRNAYNEQFF.

The chain employs TRBV19 and TRBJ2-7; D ambiguous. Germline V lookup: CDR1 LNHDA, CDR2 SQIVND (reference sequence). This CDR3 is built from 12 residues. Trimming cost V 6 bases and J 6 bases, with 12 bases left between them. CDR3 sequence (DNA): TGTGCCAGTAGCAACCCGTTGGGCGAGCAGTACTTC. Translating gives CASSNPLGEQYF.

This sequence joins TRBV20-1 and TRBJ1-1, with D hard to call. V was trimmed by 5 bases and J by 1 base, leaving 8 bases between them. This CDR3 comprises 12 residues. The V gene's germline CDR1 is DFQATT and CDR2 SNEGSKA (reference sequence). Written as DNA, the CDR3 is TGCAGTGCTTTAAACAAGAACACTGAAGCTTTCTTT. Protein product: CSALNKNTEAFF.

This clonotype counts as medium-sized. V gene TRBV5-1 combines with J gene TRBJ2-5, with a weak D call TRBD1 (6 bases). Germline CDR1 reads SGHRS; CDR2 reads YFSETQ. This CDR3 region has 14 residues. Trimming removed 0 bases at V and 5 bases at J, with 11 bases between. The CDR3 loop reads CASSLDGGRETQYF. CDR3 coding DNA: TGCGCCAGCAGCTTGGATGGGGGCCGGGAGACCCAGTACTTC.

DNA of the CDR3: TGTGCCAGCAGCCGACTTCCCGTCTGGCGGGGGAGTGTATACGAGCAGTACTTC. As protein: CASSRLPVWRGSVYEQYF. This chain connects TRBV27 to TRBJ2-7, with 7 bases matching TRBD2. J lost 4 bases, V lost 6 bases, and 21 bases had no gene match. The CDR3 is made up of 18 amino acids. From germline, CDR1 is MNHEY and CDR2 SMNVEV (reference sequence).

By share, this clonotype counts as medium-sized. The rearrangement links TRBV5-1 to TRBJ1-5; D possibly corresponds to TRBD1 (5 bases). The V gene's germline CDR1 is SGHRS and CDR2 YFSETQ. V lost 0 bases to trimming and J lost 6 bases, with 7 bases between them. The CDR3 extends over 13 amino acids. Here the CDR3 DNA reads TGCGCCAGCAGCTTGGAGAGGGGTCAGCCCCAGCATTTT. Encoded protein: CASSLERGQPQHF. Using reference TRBV5-1 and TRBJ1-5 for the parts outside the CDR3, the full variable domain is KAGVTQTPRYLIKTRGQQVTLSCSPISGHRSVSWYQQTPGQGLQFLFEYFSETQRNKGNFPGRFSGRQFSNSRSEMNVSTLELGDSALYLCASSLERGQPQHFGDGTRLSIL.

This clonotype was observed a few times. The CDR3 spells CASSTPRTDTQYF. Written as DNA, the CDR3 is TGTGCCAGCAGCACCCCTAGAACAGATACGCAGTATTTT. V is TRBV11-3 and J is TRBJ2-3; unclear D gene. CDR1 and CDR2 (germline): SGHNT, YENEEA. The CDR3 runs 13 residues. Trimming stripped 5 bases from V and 3 bases from J, with 9 bases between.

About this clonotype: This may arise from a read error, as a much more abundant clone is one base away. The chain recombines TRBV3-1 with TRBJ2-5; D call uncertain. This CDR3 contains 14 residues. The V gene's germline CDR1 is LGHDT and CDR2 YNNKEL (reference sequence). CDR3: CASSQNTGSRRPRF. As DNA, the CDR3 is TGTGCCAGCAGCCAAAATACCGGCAGTAGGCGACCTAGATTC.

Comments on this clonotype: Because it lacks the conserved phenylalanine or tryptophan at the end, this CDR3 is likely a read error. The genes are TRBV20-1 and TRBJ2-5, with 8 bases lining up with TRBD2. Germline values: CDR1 DFQATT, CDR2 SNEGSKA (reference sequence). This CDR3 spans 13 amino acids. The V gene end was trimmed by 8 bases and the J gene end by 5 bases; junction bases not matched to a gene: 10. The CDR3 DNA reads TGCAGTACCTCCGGGACTAGGAGGGAGACCCAGTACCTC. This codes for CSTSGTRRETQYL.

J is TRBJ1-1 and V is TRBV7-3; D ambiguous. The CDR3 sequence is 14 residues long. The germline gives CDR1 SGHTA, CDR2 FQGTGA. Between the trimmed V and J ends, which lost 5 bases and 4 bases, there was a span of 14 bases. The CDR3 DNA is TGTGCCAGCAGCGTACGATCGCGATCCACTGAAGCTTTCTTT. Translated: CASSVRSRSTEAFF.

This sequence joins TRBV5-1 and TRBJ2-7; 9 positions match TRBD2. CDR1 is SGHRS and CDR2 is YFSETQ in the germline V gene. The V and J ends lost 0 bases and 3 bases, in that order; junction bases with no gene match: 4. The CDR3 runs to 15 residues. The CDR3 sequence: CASSLGLAGDYEQYF. CDR3 DNA: TGCGCCAGCAGCTTGGGATTAGCGGGAGACTACGAGCAGTACTTC. Based on the CDR3 plus reference TRBV5-1 and TRBJ2-7, the full variable domain is KAGVTQTPRYLIKTRGQQVTLSCSPISGHRSVSWYQQTPGQGLQFLFEYFSETQRNKGNFPGRFSGRQFSNSRSEMNVSTLELGDSALYLCASSLGLAGDYEQYFGPGTRLTVT.

In this sample, this clonotype is medium-sized (0.01 to 0.1%). The chain recombines TRBV12-3 or TRBV12-4 with TRBJ1-5; D uncertain. Trimming stripped 2 bases from V and 6 bases from J, with 5 bases between. The CDR3 spans 12 residues. The CDR3 reads CASSLNSQPQHF. The CDR3, as DNA: TGTGCCAGCAGTTTAAACAGTCAGCCCCAGCATTTT.

This chain links TRBV18 with TRBJ2-7; D may be TRBD1 (5 bases). The CDR3 runs to 13 residues. V was trimmed by 8 bases and J by 0 bases, leaving 11 bases between them. Germline V gene data show CDR1 as KGHSH and CDR2 as LQKENI. The CDR3 protein is CASRGQDSYEQYF. The CDR3 DNA is TGTGCCAGCCGTGGACAAGACTCCTACGAGCAGTACTTC. Together with reference TRBV18 and TRBJ2-7, the CDR3 gives the full variable domain: NAGVMQNPRHLVRRRGQEARLRCSPMKGHSHVYWYRQLPEEGLKFMVYLQKENIIDESGMPKERFSAEFPKEGPSILRIQQVVRGDSAAYFCASRGQDSYEQYFGPGTRLTVT.

This clonotype has at least ten counts. A read error is possible here, since a much larger clone lies one base away. V and J are TRBV6-1 and TRBJ2-3, with D possibly being TRBD1 (6 bases). CDR3 length: 14 amino acids. CDR1 is MNHNS, CDR2 SASEGT, per germline. CDR3 loop: CASSTGSLTDTKYF. The DNA for the CDR3 is TGTGCCAGCAGTACAGGGTCTCTCACAGATACGAAGTATTTT.

The sample holds many counts of this clonotype. This may be a read error: a much more frequent sequence differs by one nucleotide. The chain employs TRBV5-1 and TRBJ2-1, with 7 bases that match TRBD2. The CDR3 sequence is 12 residues long. Per germline, CDR1 SGHRS and CDR2 YFSETQ. J was trimmed by 9 bases and V by 2 bases; bases with no gene match: 2. CDR3 nucleotide sequence: TGCGCCAGCAGCTTTGGCGGGAGTGAGCAGTTCTTC. Translated: CASSFGGSEQFF.

By share, this clonotype ranks as medium-sized. This chain connects TRBV7-9 to TRBJ2-1; the D call may be TRBD1 or TRBD2 (5 bases each). Germline V gene lookup returns CDR1 SEHNR and CDR2 FQNEAQ (reference sequence). This CDR3 contains 14 residues. Between the trimmed V and J ends, which lost 2 bases and 3 bases, there was a span of 8 bases. The CDR3 here is CASSLRGGYNEQFF. CDR3 in DNA: TGTGCCAGCAGCTTACGTGGGGGCTACAATGAGCAGTTCTTC.

This chain links TRBV12-3 or TRBV12-4 with TRBJ1-4; 12 nucleotides agree with TRBD1. V dropped 5 bases and J dropped 7; count of bases not matched to a gene: 2. The CDR3 runs 14 residues. The CDR3 reads CASSRDRGLEKLFF. The CDR3 nucleotides read TGTGCCAGCAGTCGGGACAGGGGGCTTGAAAAACTGTTTTTT.

The V call is TRBV3-1, the J call TRBJ2-1, with D perhaps given as TRBD1 or TRBD2 (5 bases each). Germline V gene lookup returns CDR1 LGHDT and CDR2 YNNKEL (reference sequence). The CDR3 extends over 15 amino acids. Between the trimmed V and J ends, which lost 1 base and 7 bases, there was a span of 14 bases. The CDR3 loop is CASSQGPGRRNEQFF. In DNA, the CDR3 is TGTGCCAGCAGCCAAGGGCCGGGACGGAGGAATGAGCAGTTCTTC.

This clonotype showed up just a few times. It may be a read error: a sequence one base away is much more abundant. The V and J genes are TRBV28 and TRBJ2-7; D possibly matches TRBD1 or TRBD2 (6 bases each). This CDR3 spans 16 amino acids. Trimming took 0 bases from V and 4 from J, leaving 16 bases between them. Germline V gene sequence: CDR1 MDHEN, CDR2 SYDVKM. The CDR3 DNA is TGTGCCAGCAGTTTATGGAAGGGGGGCCAATGGTACGAGCAGTACTTC. Its translation: CASSLWKGGQWYEQYF.

This clonotype was seen repeatedly, ten times or more. A much larger clone lies a single base off, so this may be a read error. V is TRBV5-1 and J is TRBJ2-1, with 8 bases aligning to TRBD2. The CDR3 covers 15 residues. V lost 4 bases, J lost 2 bases, and 5 bases stayed unmatched. In germline, CDR1 is SGHRS, CDR2 YFSETQ. The CDR3 protein is CASSTAAGAYNEQFF. The CDR3, as DNA: TGCGCCAGCAGCACAGCAGCGGGAGCCTACAATGAGCAGTTCTTC.

Points on this clonotype: A much larger clone is a single base away; this may be a read error. The rearrangement links TRBV2 to TRBJ1-3; D remains ambiguous. Germline V gene data show CDR1 as SNHLY and CDR2 as FYNNEI. The CDR3 spans 13 residues. Trimming pared 11 bases from V and 9 bases from J, leaving 20 bases between. CDR3 region: CACIPRLVPTIYF. CDR3 coding DNA: TGTGCCTGCATCCCCAGGCTGGTTCCCACCATATATTTT. Combining the CDR3 with reference TRBV2 and TRBJ1-3 gives the whole variable domain EPEVTQTPSHQVTQMGQEVILRCVPISNHLYFYWYRQILGQKVEFLVSFYNNEISEKSEIFDDQFSVERPDGSNFTLKIRSTKLEDSAMYFCACIPRLVPTIYFGEGSWLTVV.

Points on this clonotype: A much more abundant neighbour one base away suggests this may be a read error. The chain uses TRBV20-1 and TRBJ1-1; tentatively, D is TRBD1 (5 bases). The CDR3 loop spans 12 amino acids. Per the germline V gene, CDR1 is DFQATT and CDR2 is SNEGSKA (reference sequence). The ends were cut back, 5 bases at V and 5 bases at J, with 12 bases in the middle. The CDR3 DNA follows: TGCAGTGCTCCGCCGGGGGAGACTGAAGCTTTCTTT. Its protein is CSAPPGETEAFF.

The genes are TRBV2 and TRBJ1-5, with 7 bases aligning to TRBD1. The CDR3 sequence is 13 residues long. J gave up 7 bases and V 7 bases, and 7 bases lay outside the gene matches. The germline gives CDR1 SNHLY, CDR2 FYNNEI. The CDR3 bases are TGTGCCAGCAACGACAGGGAAGAGCAGCCCCAGCATTTT. It translates to CASNDREEQPQHF.

Points on this clonotype: The germline gene is not matched at one end of the junction; a read error may be the cause. The gene calls are TRBV3-1 and TRBJ1-1; the match to TRBD1 covers 8 bases. The CDR3 is 14 residues long. Per the germline V gene, CDR1 is LGHDT and CDR2 is YNNKEL (reference sequence). The CDR3 reads CASSPGQANTEACF. The CDR3 DNA reads TGTGCCAGCAGCCCGGGACAGGCGAACACTGAAGCTTGCTTT. Filled out from reference TRBV3-1 and TRBJ1-1, the complete variable domain reads DTAVSQTPKYLVTQMGNDKSIKCEQNLGHDTMYWYKQDSKKFLKIMFSYNNKELIINETVPNRFSPKSPDKAHLNLHINSLELGDSAVYFCASSPGQANTEACFGQGTRLTVV.

This clonotype was recorded at least ten times. The chain carries TRBV6-6 and TRBJ2-6; 10 bases are shared with TRBD1. The CDR3 has 16 amino acids. V dropped 6 bases and J dropped 1; count of bases not matched to a gene: 3. Germline CDR1 is MNHNY and CDR2 is SVGAGI (reference sequence). CDR3 amino acids: CASRDRGKSGANVLTF. CDR3 nucleotides: TGTGCCAGCAGGGACAGGGGGAAGTCTGGGGCCAACGTCCTGACTTTC.